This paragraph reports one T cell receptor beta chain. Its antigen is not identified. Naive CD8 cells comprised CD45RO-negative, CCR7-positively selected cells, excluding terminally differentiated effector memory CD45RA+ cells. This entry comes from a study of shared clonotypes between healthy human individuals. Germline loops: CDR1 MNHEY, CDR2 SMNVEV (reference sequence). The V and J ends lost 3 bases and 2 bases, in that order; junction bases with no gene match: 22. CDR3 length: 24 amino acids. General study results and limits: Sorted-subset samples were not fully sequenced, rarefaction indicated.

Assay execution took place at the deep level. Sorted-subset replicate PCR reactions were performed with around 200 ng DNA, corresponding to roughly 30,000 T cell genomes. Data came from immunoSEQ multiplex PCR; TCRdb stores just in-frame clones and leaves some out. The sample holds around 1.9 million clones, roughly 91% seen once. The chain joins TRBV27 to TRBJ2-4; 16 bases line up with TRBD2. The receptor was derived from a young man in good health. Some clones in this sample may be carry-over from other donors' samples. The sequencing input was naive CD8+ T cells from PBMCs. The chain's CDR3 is CASSLSGWMFSGLAGGLSKNIQYF. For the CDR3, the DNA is TGTGCCAGCAGTTTGTCAGGGTGGATGTTTTCGGGACTAGCGGGAGGGCTATCCAAAAACATTCAGTACTTC.